Listed below are T cell receptor beta chains from one sample, sequenced in a study of cytomegalovirus exposure and HLA in healthy donors. Repertoires were generated with immunoSEQ multiplex PCR, while TCRdb's copy carries only in-frame clones and drops some. The sample carries tens of thousands of clones, approximately 61% recorded once. Sequencing input: PBMCs. These receptors originate from a woman aged 50 to 65 in good health and CMV-seropositive. Each CDR3 is given with its conserved first and last residue. Fields, in order: clone size, D gene, J gene, V gene, CDR3 DNA, CDR3 protein. D genes are given only for firm matches. Size is stated for part of the rows, as once, few or many counts, or as a class when the clone is expanded.

clone size: .
D gene: TRBD1
J gene: TRBJ1-2
V gene: TRBV25-1
CDR3 DNA: TGTGCCAGCAGTGATACAGGGGGCGGCTATGGCTACACCTTC
CDR3 protein: CASSDTGGGYGYTF

clone size: few
D gene: .
J gene: TRBJ2-3
V gene: TRBV7-8
CDR3 DNA: TGTGCCAGCAGCTCGCACAGGGATCCTCGCACAGATACGCAGTATTTT
CDR3 protein: CASSSHRDPRTDTQYF

clone size: once
D gene: .
J gene: TRBJ2-5
V gene: TRBV2
CDR3 DNA: TGTGCCAGCAGTAAAGGACAGAGCCAAGAGACCCAGTACTTC
CDR3 protein: CASSKGQSQETQYF

clone size: .
D gene: .
J gene: TRBJ2-3
V gene: TRBV7-3
CDR3 DNA: TGTGCCAGCAGCACCGGGACTCCCTCCACAGATACGCAGTATTTT
CDR3 protein: CASSTGTPSTDTQYF

clone size: .
D gene: .
J gene: TRBJ1-1
V gene: TRBV5-5
CDR3 DNA: TGTGCCAGCAGCTCCGGACATATTGGCGTGAACACTGAAGCTTTCTTT
CDR3 protein: CASSSGHIGVNTEAFF

clone size: few
D gene: TRBD2
J gene: TRBJ2-2
V gene: TRBV15
CDR3 DNA: TGTGCCACCAGCAGTTTTACGACTAGCGGGGTGTTGAACACCGGGGAGCTGTTTTTT
CDR3 protein: CATSSFTTSGVLNTGELFF

clone size: .
D gene: TRBD2
J gene: TRBJ2-5
V gene: TRBV27
CDR3 DNA: TGTGCCAGCAGTTTTACGTCTAGCGGGGGCCCCGACCAAGAGACCCAGTACTTC
CDR3 protein: CASSFTSSGGPDQETQYF

clone size: few
D gene: .
J gene: TRBJ1-1
V gene: TRBV5-1
CDR3 DNA: TGCGCCAGCAGCTTGCAGGACACTGAAGCTTTCTTT
CDR3 protein: CASSLQDTEAFF

clone size: .
D gene: .
J gene: TRBJ1-1
V gene: TRBV27
CDR3 DNA: TGTGCCAGCAGTTTATCGGCCGAGACAGCGAACACTGAAGCTTTCTTT
CDR3 protein: CASSLSAETANTEAFF

clone size: .
D gene: .
J gene: TRBJ1-5
V gene: TRBV5-1
CDR3 DNA: TGCGCCAGCAGCTTGGAGGGAGGAAGCTTTCAGCCCCAGCATTTT
CDR3 protein: CASSLEGGSFQPQHF

clone size: .
D gene: .
J gene: TRBJ1-3
V gene: TRBV7-2
CDR3 DNA: TGTGCCAGCAGCTTACAATTGTACACCATATATTTT
CDR3 protein: CASSLQLYTIYF

clone size: .
D gene: .
J gene: TRBJ1-1
V gene: TRBV6-1
CDR3 DNA: TGTGCCAGCGACAGGAACACTGAAGCTTTCTTT
CDR3 protein: CASDRNTEAFF

clone size: .
D gene: .
J gene: TRBJ1-5
V gene: TRBV13
CDR3 DNA: TGTGCCAGCAGTAGACAGAATCAGCCCCAGCATTTT
CDR3 protein: CASSRQNQPQHF

clone size: .
D gene: .
J gene: TRBJ1-1
V gene: TRBV28
CDR3 DNA: TGTGCCAGCAGTTCCCTGAGGGAATACACTGAAGCTTTCTTT
CDR3 protein: CASSSLREYTEAFF

clone size: .
D gene: .
J gene: TRBJ2-3
V gene: TRBV13
CDR3 DNA: TGTGCCAGCAGCCCCCGTGACAGAGCAGATACGCAGTATTTT
CDR3 protein: CASSPRDRADTQYF

clone size: .
D gene: .
J gene: TRBJ1-1
V gene: TRBV5-1
CDR3 DNA: TGCGCCAGCAGCCCCGGGTCCGAAGCTTTCTTT
CDR3 protein: CASSPGSEAFF

clone size: .
D gene: TRBD1
J gene: TRBJ2-4
V gene: TRBV9
CDR3 DNA: TGTGCCAGCAGCGTAGGTCCAGGGGGCGCGTCGGACATTCAGTACTTC
CDR3 protein: CASSVGPGGASDIQYF

clone size: .
D gene: .
J gene: TRBJ2-2
V gene: TRBV7-9
CDR3 DNA: TGTTCCAGCAGCCCCTTGCTGGGGGCCAACACCGGGGAGCTGTTTTTT
CDR3 protein: CSSSPLLGANTGELFF

clone size: .
D gene: .
J gene: TRBJ2-7
V gene: TRBV6-1
CDR3 DNA: TGTGCCAGCAGCGCGGGACAGAAGTACGAGCAGTACTTC
CDR3 protein: CASSAGQKYEQYF

clone size: .
D gene: .
J gene: TRBJ2-3
V gene: TRBV4-2
CDR3 DNA: TGTGCCAGCAGCCAGGCGGTGGACTACCTCTCTAGCACAGATACGCAGTATTTT
CDR3 protein: CASSQAVDYLSSTDTQYF

clone size: .
D gene: .
J gene: TRBJ1-5
V gene: TRBV18
CDR3 DNA: TGTGCCAGCTCACCTCGAGGAGGTTATAGCAATCAGCCCCAGCATTTT
CDR3 protein: CASSPRGGYSNQPQHF

clone size: .
D gene: .
J gene: TRBJ2-1
V gene: TRBV29-1
CDR3 DNA: TGCAGCGTTGAACGGCGAGGAACCAACAATGAGCAGTTCTTC
CDR3 protein: CSVERRGTNNEQFF

clone size: .
D gene: TRBD1
J gene: TRBJ1-2
V gene: TRBV4-1
CDR3 DNA: TGCGCCAGCAGCCACGCGGTCGACAGGGTTCAGGGCTACACCTTC
CDR3 protein: CASSHAVDRVQGYTF

clone size: .
D gene: .
J gene: TRBJ1-4
V gene: TRBV9
CDR3 DNA: TGTGCCAGCGGCGTAGCTGCGCCAGGTGAAAAACTGTTTTTT
CDR3 protein: CASGVAAPGEKLFF

clone size: .
D gene: TRBD1
J gene: TRBJ2-2
V gene: TRBV5-6
CDR3 DNA: TGTGCCAGCAGCTTACAGGGGGCGCGGGCCGGGGAGCTGTTTTTT
CDR3 protein: CASSLQGARAGELFF